This TCR beta chain was sequenced in a study of prognosis after radiotherapy for stage I lung cancer. Study summary: Squamous cell carcinoma tumors occurred in seven patients, adenocarcinoma in roughly 12. It was SBRT that served as radiotherapy, in 3 to 5 fractions with a biologically effective dose of at least 100 Gy. Broader study findings: Patients with distant metastases had lower Shannon entropy after stereotactic body radiation therapy.

V was pared by 0 bases and J by 4 bases, with 13 bases between. This CDR3 is 15 amino acids long. Germline V gene sequence: CDR1 SGDLS, CDR2 YYNGEE. Turning to this clonotype: Its antigen is unidentified.

Genomic DNA was the source, and TCR beta CDR3 was amplified from it by two-round multiplex PCR. Used in first-round PCR were primers specific to each TRBV and TRBJ gene. TCRdb processed the multiplex PCR reads anew with MiXCR; each CDR3 protein has one entry. The table includes 25,000 to 30,000 distinct CDR3 sequences, roughly 31% detected once. Node-negative status on CT and PET/CT applied to all patients, none having prior chemotherapy, radiotherapy or other malignancies. This specimen consisted of PBMCs, obtained before or after stereotactic body radiation therapy (not recorded which). The chain has TRBV9 and TRBJ1-1; tentative D call: TRBD1 (5 bases). The clonotype originates from a donor aged 50 or older with non-small cell lung cancer. CDR3 loop: CASSVVAGKGTEAFF. The CDR3 region has the DNA TGTGCCAGCAGCGTAGTGGCAGGGAAGGGCACTGAAGCTTTCTTT.